One sample yielded the 19 T cell receptor beta chains listed below, sequenced in a study of Ad26.COV2.S vaccination and SARS-CoV-2 variants. Clones were read by immunoSEQ multiplex PCR, and TCRdb kept only the in-frame ones, dropping some. Of 290,000 or so clones listed, around 87% are singletons. Specified treatment: some 20 received Ad26.COV2.S at low or high dose, single or two shots; several received placebo; per-sample allocation not given. Sampling took place 63 days after the first vaccine or placebo injection. The sample was peripheral blood, taken in a trial of Ad26.COV2.S vaccine versus placebo. The source of these receptors is a person aged 18-60 years who received the Ad26.COV2.S COVID-19 vaccine or a placebo.

This clone showed up just once. The chain combines TRBV30 with TRBJ2-5; no definite D call. CDR1 GTSNPN and CDR2 SVGIG come from the germline V gene (reference sequence). V lost 0 bases, J lost 0 bases, and 5 bases lay in between. The CDR3 runs 13 residues. The CDR3 DNA sequence: TGTGCCTGGAGTGTAGTTTACCAAGAGACCCAGTACTTC. Translated: CAWSVVYQETQYF.

This rearrangement joins TRBV19 to TRBJ1-5; D is ambiguous. Germline V gives CDR1 LNHDA, CDR2 SQIVND (reference sequence). This CDR3 has 13 amino acids. Trimming stripped 3 bases from V and 7 bases from J, with 10 bases between. CDR3 region: CASSIKTVQPQHF. Here the CDR3 DNA reads TGTGCCAGTAGTATCAAGACGGTCCAGCCCCAGCATTTT.

The genes are TRBV5-5 and TRBJ2-3; no clear D gene. CDR1 and CDR2 from the germline V gene are SGHKS and YYEKEE (reference sequence). The CDR3 runs 15 residues. V was pared by 6 bases and J by 3 bases, with 17 bases between. The CDR3 region has the DNA TGTGCCAGCACCCCCGGGTGGAGAGGAACAGATACGCAGTATTTT. Protein: CASTPGWRGTDTQYF.

The chain carries TRBV10-1 and TRBJ1-5, with D possibly TRBD1 on 5 matching bases. This CDR3 has 14 amino acids. Deletions cut 0 bases from V and 5 bases from J, with 8 bases between. CDR1 is WNHNN, CDR2 SYGVQD, per germline (reference sequence). The CDR3 is CASSESGRDQPQHF. In DNA form, the CDR3 reads TGCGCCAGCAGTGAGTCGGGCAGGGATCAGCCCCAGCATTTT.

The chain is built from TRBV29-1 and TRBJ1-1, with TRBD1 identical over 7 bases. Germline lookup yields CDR1 SQVTM and CDR2 ANQGSEA. The CDR3 is 14 residues long. The V and J ends lost 3 bases and 2 bases, in that order; junction bases with no gene match: 6. This CDR3 is CSVEYPGGNTEAFF. The CDR3 bases are TGCAGCGTTGAGTATCCAGGGGGTAACACTGAAGCTTTCTTT.

The V gene is TRBV6-5, the J gene TRBJ1-1; D not resolved. From germline, CDR1 is MNHEY and CDR2 SVGAGI. V lost 5 bases and J lost 1, with 14 bases in between. The CDR3 sequence is 15 residues long. This CDR3 reads CASSPGPGRNTEAFF. CDR3 DNA: TGTGCCAGCAGTCCGGGCCCAGGACGGAACACTGAAGCTTTCTTT.

J is TRBJ2-1 and V is TRBV5-6, with unresolved D. This CDR3 comprises 15 residues. V was pared by 4 bases and J by 2 bases, with 13 bases between. Germline CDR1 and CDR2: SGHDT and YYEEEE. The chain's CDR3 is CASSVGPPPYNEQFF. The CDR3 nucleotides are TGTGCCAGCAGCGTGGGCCCCCCTCCCTACAATGAGCAGTTCTTC.

The CDR3 spells CASIRDNNQPQHF. CDR3 DNA: TGTGCCAGCATCCGGGACAACAATCAGCCCCAGCATTTT. The rearrangement joins TRBV2 to TRBJ1-5, with D maybe TRBD1 (6 bases). Per the germline V gene, CDR1 is SNHLY and CDR2 is FYNNEI. The CDR3 is 13 amino acids. V was pared by 7 bases and J by 3 bases, with 10 bases between.

This chain joins TRBV5-1 and TRBJ1-6; a weak D match, TRBD1 (5 bases). The V gene's germline CDR1 is SGHRS and CDR2 YFSETQ. There are 15 residues in the CDR3. Trimming removed 3 bases from V and 9 bases from J, with 16 bases in between. The CDR3 DNA follows: TGCGCCAGCAGCTCCCCCGGGACTGGGGGTTCACCCCTCCACTTT. Protein sequence: CASSSPGTGGSPLHF.

V is TRBV10-3 and J is TRBJ1-2, with a possible D match to TRBD1 (5 bases). Germline V gene sequence: CDR1 ENHRY, CDR2 SYGVKD. CDR3 size: 15 residues. Trimming shortened V by 2 bases and J by 0 bases, and 10 bases separated the two germline ends. The CDR3 region is CAISEGPGANYGYTF. CDR3 DNA sequence: TGTGCCATCAGTGAGGGTCCGGGGGCTAACTATGGCTACACCTTC.

This clone has more than one count but fewer than ten. The chain combines TRBV7-2 with TRBJ2-7; D is uncertain. This CDR3 comprises 12 residues. CDR1 SGHTA and CDR2 FQGNSA come from the germline V gene. Trimming removed 5 bases from V and 0 bases from J, with 5 bases in between. The CDR3 protein is CASSHGSYEQYF. The DNA for the CDR3 is TGTGCCAGCAGCCATGGCTCCTACGAGCAGTACTTC. Based on the CDR3 plus reference TRBV7-2 and TRBJ2-7, the full variable domain is GAGVSQSPSNKVTEKGKDVELRCDPISGHTALYWYRQSLGQGLEFLIYFQGNSAPDKSGLPSDRFSAERTGGSVSTLTIQRTQQEDSAVYLCASSHGSYEQYFGPGTRLTVT.

In its sample, this clone was seen a few times. V is TRBV6-1 and J is TRBJ2-7; D gene uncertain. The CDR3 is 16 amino acids. Germline V CDR1 and CDR2: MNHNS, SASEGT. V was shortened by 1 base and J by 2 bases, with 15 bases between the two germline ends. This CDR3 is CASSEGFPSDPYEQYF. The CDR3, as DNA: TGTGCCAGCAGTGAAGGATTTCCTTCCGACCCCTACGAGCAGTACTTC.

This sequence joins TRBV9 and TRBJ2-1; D unresolved. The CDR3 is 16 amino acids. Germline V CDR1 and CDR2: SGDLS, YYNGEE. Deletions cut 0 bases from V and 0 bases from J, with 10 bases between. The CDR3 here is CASSVGGASSYNEQFF. CDR3 nucleotide sequence: TGTGCCAGCAGCGTAGGAGGCGCTAGCTCCTACAATGAGCAGTTCTTC.

The rearrangement joins TRBV7-9 to TRBJ2-7; TRBD1 aligns across 7 bases. CDR1 and CDR2 from the germline V gene are SEHNR and FQNEAQ (reference sequence). This CDR3 contains 14 residues. The V segment lost 4 bases and the J segment 4 bases; nucleotides outside the gene matches: 7. The CDR3 region has the DNA TGTGCCAGCAGCTCCTTTGACAGGGCGTACGAGCAGTACTTC. This codes for CASSSFDRAYEQYF.

The J gene is TRBJ2-7, the V gene TRBV27; D is undetermined. The CDR3 runs 15 residues. V dropped 3 bases and J dropped 3 bases, with 15 bases sitting between them. In germline, CDR1 is MNHEY, CDR2 SMNVEV (reference sequence). In DNA form, the CDR3 reads TGTGCCAGCAGTTTGGTATCGGAGTTCGGCTACGAGCAGTACTTC. This encodes CASSLVSEFGYEQYF.

This clone was picked up a small number of times. The V and J genes are TRBV27 and TRBJ1-2, with a tentative D call TRBD1 (5 bases). CDR3 length equals 14 residues. V lost 4 bases to trimming and J lost 3 bases, with 12 bases between them. The V gene's germline CDR1 is MNHEY and CDR2 SMNVEV (reference sequence). CDR3 coding DNA: TGTGCCAGCAGTTCGACCGGGACTCACTATGGCTACACCTTC. This translates into CASSSTGTHYGYTF.

The rearrangement links TRBV7-3 to TRBJ1-1; the D is unclear. Germline CDR1 SGHTA, CDR2 FQGTGA. V dropped 2 bases and J dropped 5 bases, with 9 bases sitting between them. The CDR3 consists of 13 residues. The CDR3 DNA sequence: TGTGCCAGCAGCTTACTCCAGAGGACTGAAGCTTTCTTT. Protein: CASSLLQRTEAFF.

J is TRBJ2-2 and V is TRBV3-1 (or the pseudogene TRBV3-2); 8 bases line up with TRBD2. CDR1 is LGHDT, CDR2 YNNKEL, per germline (reference sequence). The CDR3 sequence is 17 residues long. V was pared by 4 bases and J by 0 bases, with 7 bases of the junction left unmatched. The chain's CDR3 is CASSRRLAGANTGELFF. The CDR3 region has the DNA TGTGCCAGCAGCCGCCGCCTAGCGGGCGCGAACACCGGGGAGCTGTTTTTT.

This chain connects TRBV7-2 to TRBJ2-3, with 9 bases that match TRBD1. V was pared by 5 bases and J by 4 bases, with 10 bases of the junction left unmatched. Germline values: CDR1 SGHTA, CDR2 FQGNSA. CDR3 size: 16 residues. Here the CDR3 DNA reads TGTGCCAGCAGCCGCCAACCGGGACAGGGTGCAGATACGCAGTATTTT. Translation gives CASSRQPGQGADTQYF.